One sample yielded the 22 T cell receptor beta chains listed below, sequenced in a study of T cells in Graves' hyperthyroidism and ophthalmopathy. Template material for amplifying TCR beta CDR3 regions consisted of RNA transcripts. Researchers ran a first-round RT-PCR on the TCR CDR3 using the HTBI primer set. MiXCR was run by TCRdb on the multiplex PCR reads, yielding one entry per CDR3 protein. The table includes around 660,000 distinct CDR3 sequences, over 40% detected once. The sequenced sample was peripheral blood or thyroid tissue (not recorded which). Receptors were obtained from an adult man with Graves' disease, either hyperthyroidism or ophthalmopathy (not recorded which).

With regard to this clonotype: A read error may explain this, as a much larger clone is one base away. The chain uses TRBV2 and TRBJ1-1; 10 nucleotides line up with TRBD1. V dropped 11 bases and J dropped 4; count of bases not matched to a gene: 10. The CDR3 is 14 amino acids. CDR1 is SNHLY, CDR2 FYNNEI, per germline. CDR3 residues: CAGRSTGGGTEAFF. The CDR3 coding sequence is TGTGCCGGCCGTTCGACAGGGGGCGGCACTGAAGCTTTCTTT.

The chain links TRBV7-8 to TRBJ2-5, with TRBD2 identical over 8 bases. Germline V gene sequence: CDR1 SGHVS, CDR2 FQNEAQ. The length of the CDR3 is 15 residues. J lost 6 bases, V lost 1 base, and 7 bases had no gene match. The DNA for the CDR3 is TGTGCCAGCAGCTTAGGCGGGACTAGAGTGCAGACCCAGTACTTC. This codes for CASSLGGTRVQTQYF.

The CDR3 protein is CASSLAGGSSQETQYF. For the CDR3, the DNA is TGCGCCAGCAGCTTGGCCGGGGGGAGCTCCCAAGAGACCCAGTACTTC. The V call is TRBV5-1, the J call TRBJ2-5, with TRBD2 matching 7 bases. The V gene end was trimmed by 0 bases and the J gene end by 1 base; junction bases not matched to a gene: 6. This CDR3 is 16 amino acids long. Per germline, CDR1 SGHRS and CDR2 YFSETQ.

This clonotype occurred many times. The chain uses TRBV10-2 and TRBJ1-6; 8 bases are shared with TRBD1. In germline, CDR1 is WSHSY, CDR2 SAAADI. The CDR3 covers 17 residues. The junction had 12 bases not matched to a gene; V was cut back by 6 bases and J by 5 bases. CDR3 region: CASSSIGTGRNNSPLHF. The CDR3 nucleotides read TGCGCCAGCAGCTCGATAGGGACAGGACGAAATAATTCACCCCTCCACTTT.

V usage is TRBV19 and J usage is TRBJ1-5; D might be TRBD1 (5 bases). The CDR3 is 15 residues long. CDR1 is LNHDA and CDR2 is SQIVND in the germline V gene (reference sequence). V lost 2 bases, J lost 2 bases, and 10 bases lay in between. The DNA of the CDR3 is TGTGCCAGTAGTATACGGGGCGCGGGCAATCAGCCCCAGCATTTT. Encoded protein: CASSIRGAGNQPQHF. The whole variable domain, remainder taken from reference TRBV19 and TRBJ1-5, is DGGITQSPKYLFRKEGQNVTLSCEQNLNHDAMYWYRQDPGQGLRLIYYSQIVNDFQKGDIAEGYSVSREKKESFPLTVTSAQKNPTAFYLCASSIRGAGNQPQHFGDGTRLSIL.

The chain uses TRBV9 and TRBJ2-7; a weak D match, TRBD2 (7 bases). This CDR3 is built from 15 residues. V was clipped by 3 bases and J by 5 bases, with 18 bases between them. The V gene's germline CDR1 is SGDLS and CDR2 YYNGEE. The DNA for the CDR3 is TGTGCCAGCAGCGCCCTGGGGGGGCGTTGGGACGAGCAGTACTTC. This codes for CASSALGGRWDEQYF.

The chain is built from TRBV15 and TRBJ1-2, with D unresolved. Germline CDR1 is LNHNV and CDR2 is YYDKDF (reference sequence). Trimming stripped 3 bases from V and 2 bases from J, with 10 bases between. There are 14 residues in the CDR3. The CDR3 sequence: CATSSLDGNYGYTF. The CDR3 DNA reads TGTGCCACCAGCAGCTTAGACGGGAACTATGGCTACACCTTC.

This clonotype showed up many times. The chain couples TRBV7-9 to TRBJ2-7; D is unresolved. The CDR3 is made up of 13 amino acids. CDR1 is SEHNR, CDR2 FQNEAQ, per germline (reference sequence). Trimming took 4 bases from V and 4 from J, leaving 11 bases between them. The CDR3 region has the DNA TGTGCCAGCAGCTCCGGACGGTTATACGAGCAGTACTTC. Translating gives CASSSGRLYEQYF.

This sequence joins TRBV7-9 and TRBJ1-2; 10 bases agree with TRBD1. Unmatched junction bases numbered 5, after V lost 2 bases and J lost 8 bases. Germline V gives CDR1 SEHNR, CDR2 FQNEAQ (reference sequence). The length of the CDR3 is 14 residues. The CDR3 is CASSLIGTGVGYTF. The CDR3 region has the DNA TGTGCCAGCAGCTTAATCGGGACAGGGGTCGGCTACACCTTC.

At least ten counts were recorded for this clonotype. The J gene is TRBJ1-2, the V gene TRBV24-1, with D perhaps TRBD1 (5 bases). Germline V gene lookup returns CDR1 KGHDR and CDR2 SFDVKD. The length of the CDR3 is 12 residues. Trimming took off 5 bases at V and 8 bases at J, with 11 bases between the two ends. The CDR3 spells CATSVWGEGYTF. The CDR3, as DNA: TGTGCCACCAGTGTCTGGGGGGAAGGCTACACCTTC.

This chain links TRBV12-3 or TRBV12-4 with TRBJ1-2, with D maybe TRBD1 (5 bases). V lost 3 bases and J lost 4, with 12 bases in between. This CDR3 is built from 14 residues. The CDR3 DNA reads TGTGCCAGCAGTTTTCTGCAGGGAACCTATGGCTACACCTTC. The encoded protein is CASSFLQGTYGYTF.

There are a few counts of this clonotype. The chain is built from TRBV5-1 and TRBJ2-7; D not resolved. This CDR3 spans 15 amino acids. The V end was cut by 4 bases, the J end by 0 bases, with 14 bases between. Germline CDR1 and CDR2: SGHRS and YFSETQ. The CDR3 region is CASSPSSQSSYEQYF. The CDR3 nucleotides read TGCGCCAGCAGCCCCTCGAGTCAGAGCTCCTACGAGCAGTACTTC.

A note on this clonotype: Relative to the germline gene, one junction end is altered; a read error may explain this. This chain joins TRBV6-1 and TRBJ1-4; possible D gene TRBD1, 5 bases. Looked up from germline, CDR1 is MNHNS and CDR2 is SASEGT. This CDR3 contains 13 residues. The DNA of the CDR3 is TGCGCCAGCAGGGAAGGTCTCGGGGAAAAACTGTTTTTT. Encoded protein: CASREGLGEKLFF.

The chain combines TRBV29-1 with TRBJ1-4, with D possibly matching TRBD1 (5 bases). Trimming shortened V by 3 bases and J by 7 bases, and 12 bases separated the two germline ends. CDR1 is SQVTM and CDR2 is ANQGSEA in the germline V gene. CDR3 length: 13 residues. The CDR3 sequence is CSVDRSGGEKLFF. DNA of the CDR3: TGCAGCGTTGATCGTAGTGGGGGTGAAAAACTGTTTTTT.

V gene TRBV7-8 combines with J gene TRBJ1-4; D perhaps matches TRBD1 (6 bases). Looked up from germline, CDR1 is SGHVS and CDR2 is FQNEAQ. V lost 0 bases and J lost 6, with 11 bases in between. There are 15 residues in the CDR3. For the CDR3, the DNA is TGTGCCAGCAGCTTAGCTTTGTCAGGGGATGAAAAACTGTTTTTT. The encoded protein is CASSLALSGDEKLFF.

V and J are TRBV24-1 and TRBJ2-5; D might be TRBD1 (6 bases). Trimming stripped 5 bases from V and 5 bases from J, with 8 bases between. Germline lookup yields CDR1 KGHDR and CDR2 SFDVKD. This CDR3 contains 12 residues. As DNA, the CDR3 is TGTGCCACCAGTGTGCAGGGGGAGACCCAGTACTTC. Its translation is CATSVQGETQYF.

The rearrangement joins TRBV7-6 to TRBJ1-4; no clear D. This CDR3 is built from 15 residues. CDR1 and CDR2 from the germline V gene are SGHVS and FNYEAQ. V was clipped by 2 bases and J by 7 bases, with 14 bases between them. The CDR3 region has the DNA TGTGCCAGCAGCTTACGGGGAGTCGACACTGAAAAACTGTTTTTT. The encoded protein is CASSLRGVDTEKLFF.

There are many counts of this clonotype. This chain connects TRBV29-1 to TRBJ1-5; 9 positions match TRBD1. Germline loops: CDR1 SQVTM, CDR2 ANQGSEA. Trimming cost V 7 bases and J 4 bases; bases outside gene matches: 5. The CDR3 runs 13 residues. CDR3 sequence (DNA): TGCAGCGGATCACAGGGGGCTAATCAGCCCCAGCATTTT. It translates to CSGSQGANQPQHF.

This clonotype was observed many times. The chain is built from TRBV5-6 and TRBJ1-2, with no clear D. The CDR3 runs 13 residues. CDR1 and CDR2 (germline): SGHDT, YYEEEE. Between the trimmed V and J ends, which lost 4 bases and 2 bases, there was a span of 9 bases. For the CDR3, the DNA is TGTGCCAGCAGCACGGACGTGAACTATGGCTACACCTTC. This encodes CASSTDVNYGYTF.

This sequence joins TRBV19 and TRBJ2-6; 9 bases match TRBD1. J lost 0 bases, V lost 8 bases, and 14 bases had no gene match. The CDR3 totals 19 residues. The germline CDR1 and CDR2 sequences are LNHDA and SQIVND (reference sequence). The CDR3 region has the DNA TGTGCCAGTTTTACAGGGGGCAGGGGGCGGAACTCTGGGGCCAACGTCCTGACTTTC. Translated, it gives CASFTGGRGRNSGANVLTF. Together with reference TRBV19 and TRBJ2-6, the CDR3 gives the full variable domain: DGGITQSPKYLFRKEGQNVTLSCEQNLNHDAMYWYRQDPGQGLRLIYYSQIVNDFQKGDIAEGYSVSREKKESFPLTVTSAQKNPTAFYLCASFTGGRGRNSGANVLTFGAGSRLTVL.

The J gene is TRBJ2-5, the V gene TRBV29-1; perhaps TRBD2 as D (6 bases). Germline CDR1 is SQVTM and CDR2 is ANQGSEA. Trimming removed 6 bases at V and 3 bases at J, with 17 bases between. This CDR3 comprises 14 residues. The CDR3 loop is CSVADGGLEETQYF. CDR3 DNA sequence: TGCAGCGTCGCCGACGGAGGGCTGGAAGAGACCCAGTACTTC.

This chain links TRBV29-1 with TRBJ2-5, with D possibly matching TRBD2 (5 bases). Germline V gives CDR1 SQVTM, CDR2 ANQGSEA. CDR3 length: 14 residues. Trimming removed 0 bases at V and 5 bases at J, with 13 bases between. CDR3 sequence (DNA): TGCAGCGTTGAAGAAGCCACCGGGGAGGAGACCCAGTACTTC. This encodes CSVEEATGEETQYF. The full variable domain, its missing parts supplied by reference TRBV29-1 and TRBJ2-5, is SAVISQKPSRDICQRGTSLTIQCQVDSQVTMMFWYRQQPGQSLTLIATANQGSEATYESGFVIDKFPISRPNLTFSTLTVSNMSPEDSSIYLCSVEEATGEETQYFGPGTRLLVL.